The 8 T cell receptor beta chains in this list originate from one sample, sequenced in a study of T cells in women clearing cervical HPV infection. The method was immunoSEQ multiplex PCR; TCRdb's version includes in-frame clones alone and lacks a portion of them. The sample's table shows fewer than 25,000 clones. Sequencing was carried out using blood buffy coat. The receptors shown here come from a woman between 18 and 69 years old with a cervical HPV16 infection that either progressed to CIN3+ or cleared (not recorded which).

The CDR3 spells CASNRDRGENQPQHF. CDR3 DNA, as far as it was read: TGTGCCAGCAACAGAGACAGGGGAGAGAATCAGCCC. The gene calls are TRBV6-2 or TRBV6-3 and TRBJ1-5; TRBD1 aligns across 8 bases. The read ends 3 residues early relative to the CDR3; the germline J gene fills the gap. Germline CDR1 reads MNHEY; CDR2 reads SVGEGT. Unmatched junction bases numbered 9, after V lost 7 bases and J lost 4 bases. The CDR3 loop spans 15 amino acids.

On this clone itself: Read coverage stops 3 residues before the CDR3 terminus; the germline J gene supplies the remainder. The chain combines TRBV5-4 with TRBJ2-7, with TRBD2 matching over 7 bases. Unmatched junction bases numbered 10, after V lost 4 bases and J lost 6 bases. The CDR3 covers 14 residues. Germline V gene sequence: CDR1 SGHNT, CDR2 YYREEE (reference sequence). The CDR3: CASSPLAEGREQYF. The CDR3 DNA, read in part, is TGTGCCAGCAGCCCCCTAGCGGAGGGCCGCGAG.

The sequenced CDR3 bases are TGTGCCAGTAGCTCTGGAGCGAATAGCAATCAGCCC. Its translation: CASSSGANSNQP. The full CDR3 is CASSSGANSNQPQHF. The rearrangement links TRBV19 to TRBJ1-5, with D uncertain. The missing CDR3 end, 3 residues past where the read stops, is filled in from the germline J gene. Germline CDR1 reads LNHDA; CDR2 reads SQIVND (reference sequence). Trimming pared 6 bases from V and 0 bases from J, leaving 12 bases between. The CDR3 consists of 15 residues.

On this clone: The read ends 3 residues before the CDR3 terminus; that terminus is restored from the germline J gene. The V call is TRBV19, the J call TRBJ1-4, with 7 positions matching TRBD1. The length of the CDR3 is 13 residues. The germline V gene has CDR1 LNHDA and CDR2 SQIVND (reference sequence). Incomplete CDR3 DNA: TGTGCCAGTAGTCCGGGACAGTCCGTCCAA. Translating it yields CASSPGQSVQ. The full CDR3 protein reads CASSPGQSVQLFF.

Concerning this clone itself: Read coverage stops 3 residues before the CDR3 terminus; the germline J gene supplies the remainder. The chain uses TRBV7-3 and TRBJ2-3, with TRBD2 as a possible D gene (6 bases). Between the trimmed V and J ends, which lost 6 bases and 2 bases, there was a span of 15 bases. From germline, CDR1 is SGHTA and CDR2 FQGTGA. The CDR3 sequence is 15 residues long. This CDR3 is CASSDSGLNTDTQYF. Incomplete CDR3 DNA: TGTGCCAGCAGTGACTCGGGACTGAACACAGATACG.

The DNA read from the CDR3 is TGTGCCAGCAGCTCATCTAGCGGGGGGACCGGGGAG. It yields the protein CASSSSSGGTGE. The full CDR3 is CASSSSSGGTGELFF. The chain uses TRBV7-3 and TRBJ2-2, with 11 nucleotides matching TRBD2. From the germline J gene comes the end of the CDR3, since the read stops 3 residues before it. The CDR3 is 15 amino acids. CDR1 is SGHTA, CDR2 FQGTGA, per germline. V shed 4 bases and J 5 bases; nucleotides not matched to a gene: 3. The full variable domain, rest sourced from reference TRBV7-3 and TRBJ2-2, is GAGVSQTPSNKVTEKGKYVELRCDPISGHTALYWYRQSLGQGPEFLIYFQGTGAADDSGLPNDRFFAVRPEGSVSTLKIQRTERGDSAVYLCASSSSSGGTGELFFGEGSRLTVL.

CDR3 amino acids: CSVPLLGRATEAFF. The sequenced part of the CDR3 DNA is TGCAGCGTCCCCCTCCTCGGCAGGGCCACTGAA. The chain uses TRBV29-1 and TRBJ1-1; a weak D match, TRBD1 (5 bases). The read ends 3 residues early relative to the CDR3; the germline J gene fills the gap. Trimming shortened V by 6 bases and J by 4 bases, and 18 bases separated the two germline ends. CDR1 is SQVTM, CDR2 ANQGSEA, per germline. The CDR3 runs 14 residues.

The part of the CDR3 DNA that was read is TGTGCCAGCAGCTTAGGACTAGCGGGGTTCAATGAC. Translated: CASSLGLAGFND. The CDR3 in full is CASSLGLAGFNDYTF. V and J are TRBV7-2 and TRBJ1-2; D unresolved. The read comes to an end 3 residues before the CDR3 does, leaving the germline J gene to fill in the end. Per germline, CDR1 SGHTA and CDR2 FQGNSA. The length of the CDR3 is 15 residues. Complete variable domain (other parts from reference TRBV7-2 and TRBJ1-2): GAGVSQSPSNKVTEKGKDVELRCDPISGHTALYWYRQSLGQGLEFLIYFQGNSAPDKSGLPSDRFSAERTGGSVSTLTIQRTQQEDSAVYLCASSLGLAGFNDYTFGSGTRLTVV.